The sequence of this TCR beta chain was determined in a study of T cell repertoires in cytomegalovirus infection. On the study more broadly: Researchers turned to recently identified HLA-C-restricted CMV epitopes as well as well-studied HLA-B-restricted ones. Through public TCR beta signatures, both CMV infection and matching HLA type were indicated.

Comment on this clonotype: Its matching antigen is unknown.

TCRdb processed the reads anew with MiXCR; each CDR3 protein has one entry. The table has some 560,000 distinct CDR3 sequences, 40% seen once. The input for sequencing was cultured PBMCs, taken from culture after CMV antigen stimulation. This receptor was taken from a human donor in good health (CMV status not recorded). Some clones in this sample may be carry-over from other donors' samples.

CDR3 sequence reads: CASSPPGRGDNEQFF. CDR3 in DNA: TGTGCCAGCTCACCTCCGGGGCGGGGGGACAATGAGCAGTTCTTC. The chain links TRBV18 to TRBJ2-1; 8 nucleotides line up with TRBD2. Losses at the gene ends were 3 bases for V and 5 bases for J; bases not matched to a gene: 6. Germline CDR1 is KGHSH and CDR2 is LQKENI. CDR3 length equals 15 residues. The full variable domain, rest sourced from reference TRBV18 and TRBJ2-1, is NAGVMQNPRHLVRRRGQEARLRCSPMKGHSHVYWYRQLPEEGLKFMVYLQKENIIDESGMPKERFSAEFPKEGPSILRIQQVVRGDSAAYFCASSPPGRGDNEQFFGPGTRLTVL.